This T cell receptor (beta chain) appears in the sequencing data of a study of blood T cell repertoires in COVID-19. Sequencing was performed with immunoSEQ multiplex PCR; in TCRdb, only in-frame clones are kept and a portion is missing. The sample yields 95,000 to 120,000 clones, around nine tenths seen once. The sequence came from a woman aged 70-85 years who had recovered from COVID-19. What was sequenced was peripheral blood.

The CDR3 spells CASKGQGGNTIYF. CDR3 in DNA: TGTGCCAGCAAAGGACAGGGCGGAAACACCATATATTTT. V gene TRBV2 combines with J gene TRBJ1-3; 8 nucleotides agree with TRBD1. The CDR3 is 13 amino acids. The V gene's germline CDR1 is SNHLY and CDR2 FYNNEI. The trim removed 7 bases at V and 4 bases at J, leaving 3 bases unmatched.